A single sample gave rise to the 25 T cell receptor beta chains below, sequenced in a study of blood T cells in healthy people across ages (dated by TCRdb to the mid-2010s). Receptors were amplified or captured by 5' RACE. Sequenced on an Illumina HiSeq 2500. The second PCR ran for roughly 7 to 11 cycles and used a J-beta primer mix along with a sample-barcoded 5' primer. Clones were called with MiXCR by TCRdb after fastp trimmed the public reads at Q25, and only in-frame beta chains were retained. Records with the same CDR3 protein are collapsed into one entry carrying the most frequent genes and DNA. The sample has hundreds of thousands of distinct CDR3 sequences on record, under 45% of them singletons. The top ten clonotypes cover 15% to 25% of the sample. Source material: blood. The receptors derive from a man in his sixties in good health.

The V gene is TRBV9, the J gene TRBJ1-6; unclear D gene. The length of the CDR3 is 13 residues. The V end lost 2 bases, the J end lost 8 bases, and 8 bases lay between the germline ends. In germline, CDR1 is SGDLS, CDR2 YYNGEE. The CDR3 nucleotides are TGTGCCAGCAGCGTGACCCAGGATTCACCCCTCCACTTT. Translation: CASSVTQDSPLHF.

The chain carries TRBV3-1 and TRBJ2-5; D possibly corresponds to TRBD1 (6 bases). Trimming took off 1 base at V and 1 base at J, with 13 bases between the two ends. The CDR3 sequence is 16 residues long. Germline V lookup: CDR1 LGHDT, CDR2 YNNKEL (reference sequence). The CDR3 DNA follows: TGTGCCAGCAGCCAAGTCCCCGGGACATCCCAAGAGACCCAGTACTTC. Its protein is CASSQVPGTSQETQYF.

This clonotype was observed a handful of times. The chain uses TRBV20-1 and TRBJ2-4; tentative D call: TRBD1 (5 bases). CDR3 size: 15 residues. Looked up from germline, CDR1 is DFQATT and CDR2 is SNEGSKA (reference sequence). With 2 bases removed from V and 8 bases from J, the gap between germline ends came to 19 bases. The CDR3 loop is CSARSFQALGDIQYF. In DNA form, the CDR3 reads TGCAGTGCTAGATCGTTCCAGGCCCTAGGGGACATTCAGTACTTC.

This clonotype was counted ten times or more. V is TRBV2 and J is TRBJ2-5, with a possible D match to TRBD2 (6 bases). V was trimmed by 3 bases and J by 5 bases, leaving 10 bases between them. The CDR3 extends over 13 amino acids. Germline V gives CDR1 SNHLY, CDR2 FYNNEI. As DNA, the CDR3 is TGTGCCAGCAGTGAGCGGGGTGGGGAGACCCAGTACTTC. Translated, it gives CASSERGGETQYF.

The rearrangement links TRBV18 to TRBJ2-3, with D unresolved. The CDR3 is made up of 12 amino acids. V lost 0 bases and J 7 bases, leaving 5 bases between the germline ends. The germline V gene encodes CDR1 KGHSH and CDR2 LQKENI. The CDR3 sequence is CASSPPLNTQYF. The CDR3 region has the DNA TGTGCCAGCTCACCACCGTTAAATACGCAGTATTTT.

The J gene is TRBJ1-1, the V gene TRBV20-1; D call uncertain. The CDR3 sequence is 14 residues long. The germline V and J ends were trimmed by 3 bases and 0 bases, with 11 bases remaining between them. Germline values: CDR1 DFQATT, CDR2 SNEGSKA (reference sequence). This CDR3 is CSARYNGMNTEAFF. Written as DNA, the CDR3 is TGCAGTGCTAGGTACAACGGCATGAACACTGAAGCTTTCTTT.

There are a few counts of this clonotype. V usage is TRBV9 and J usage is TRBJ2-2, with no clear D. Trimming shortened V by 0 bases and J by 2 bases, and 17 bases separated the two germline ends. CDR3 length equals 18 residues. Germline V gene sequence: CDR1 SGDLS, CDR2 YYNGEE. The CDR3 coding sequence is TGTGCCAGCAGCGTAGGTGTGGGCCCCACACTAAACACCGGGGAGCTGTTTTTT. Its protein is CASSVGVGPTLNTGELFF.

A word on this clonotype: This may be a read error, as it is one base from a much larger clone. The V call is TRBV28, the J call TRBJ1-2; TRBD1 agrees at 9 bases. CDR1 and CDR2 from the germline V gene are MDHEN and SYDVKM. The CDR3 runs 17 residues. In nucleotides, the CDR3 is TGTACCAGCAGTTTACCGGGACAGGGTCCCCCTGTTGGTGGCTACACCTTC. This codes for CTSSLPGQGPPVGGYTF.

The genes are TRBV11-2 and TRBJ2-1, with D perhaps TRBD2 (5 bases). Germline CDR1 and CDR2: SGHAT and FQNNGV. CDR3 length equals 15 residues. Trimming removed 5 bases from V and 7 bases from J, with 18 bases in between. CDR3 in amino acids: CASSLSGSGINEQFF. As DNA, the CDR3 is TGTGCCAGCAGCCTATCGGGGTCCGGGATTAATGAGCAGTTCTTC.

The CDR3: CSAHWTTSNEQFF. In DNA form, the CDR3 reads TGCAGTGCCCATTGGACCACCAGCAATGAGCAGTTCTTC. The rearrangement joins TRBV20-1 to TRBJ2-1, with no clear D. Trimming stripped 6 bases from V and 6 bases from J, with 15 bases between. Germline V gene sequence: CDR1 DFQATT, CDR2 SNEGSKA (reference sequence). The CDR3 spans 13 residues.

This clonotype was seen a handful of times. The rearrangement uses TRBV25-1 and TRBJ2-7; TRBD1 agrees at 7 bases. The germline V gene encodes CDR1 MGHDK and CDR2 SYGVNS. The CDR3 has 15 amino acids. Germline trimming cut 3 bases from V and 0 bases from J; bases unmatched to any gene: 5. Here the CDR3 reads CASSDRDSRSYEQYF. The CDR3 DNA reads as TGTGCCAGCAGTGACCGGGACAGCCGCTCCTACGAGCAGTACTTC.

This chain connects TRBV20-1 to TRBJ2-5; TRBD1 agrees at 9 bases. The V gene's germline CDR1 is DFQATT and CDR2 SNEGSKA (reference sequence). Unmatched junction bases numbered 5, after V lost 0 bases and J lost 6 bases. The CDR3 sequence is 14 residues long. CDR3 DNA sequence: TGCAGTGCTAGAGATGTGGGACAGGGACAGACCCAGTACTTC. Its protein is CSARDVGQGQTQYF.

CDR3 amino acids: CASSQDGAMKQFF. DNA for the CDR3: TGTGCCAGCAGCCAAGATGGGGCAATGAAGCAGTTCTTC. The gene calls are TRBV3-1 and TRBJ2-1; weak D call: TRBD1 (5 bases). Trimming left V 0 bases short and J 11 bases short, with 11 bases between. Germline CDR1 is LGHDT and CDR2 is YNNKEL (reference sequence). The CDR3 has 13 residues.

The gene calls are TRBV11-2 and TRBJ2-5; no clear D. The closer fit of TRBJ2-7 to the DNA end suggests the J call may be wrong. The CDR3 covers 12 residues. Germline CDR1 reads SGHAT; CDR2 reads FQNNGV. Here the CDR3 reads CASSFPSGEQYF. The CDR3 DNA is TGTGCCAGCAGCTTCCCGTCGGGCGAGCAGTACTTC.

The chain joins TRBV20-1 to TRBJ2-5, with a tentative D call TRBD2 (5 bases). Germline V gene data show CDR1 as DFQATT and CDR2 as SNEGSKA (reference sequence). V lost 6 bases to trimming and J lost 11 bases, with 25 bases between them. CDR3 length equals 14 residues. The CDR3 nucleotides read TGCAGTGCCGCCCCGAGCGGTTCGGGGAATGAGCAGTACTTC. The encoded protein is CSAAPSGSGNEQYF.

The gene calls are TRBV11-3 and TRBJ2-5; D ambiguous. Trimming took 6 bases from V and 0 from J, leaving 8 bases between them. Germline loops: CDR1 SGHNT, CDR2 YENEEA. The CDR3 has 13 residues. This chain's CDR3 is CASSRNHQETQYF. As DNA, the CDR3 is TGTGCCAGCAGTCGAAACCACCAAGAGACCCAGTACTTC.

In nucleotides, the CDR3 is TGTGCCAGCAGCGGGACCCAACGGGGGGAGTTCTTC. Its protein is CASSGTQRGEFF. The chain employs TRBV11-2 and TRBJ2-1, with TRBD2 matching over 7 bases. The CDR3 length is 12 residues. J was trimmed by 14 bases and V by 5 bases; bases with no gene match: 9. Germline V lookup: CDR1 SGHAT, CDR2 FQNNGV.

This clonotype came up many times. The rearrangement uses TRBV7-9 and TRBJ2-7; maybe TRBD1 (8 bases). The CDR3 loop spans 17 amino acids. Trimming pared 1 base from V and 0 bases from J, leaving 16 bases between. Germline CDR1 is SEHNR and CDR2 is FQNEAQ (reference sequence). CDR3 in amino acids: CASSLGPTGGDSYEQYF. The CDR3 coding sequence is TGTGCCAGCAGCTTAGGCCCAACAGGGGGGGACTCCTACGAGCAGTACTTC.

This clonotype came up once. The rearrangement joins TRBV30 to TRBJ1-1; D is perhaps TRBD1 (6 bases). Per the germline V gene, CDR1 is GTSNPN and CDR2 is SVGIG (reference sequence). This CDR3 contains 17 residues. Trimming removed 0 bases at V and 6 bases at J, with 23 bases between. CDR3 nucleotide sequence: TGTGCCTGGAGTGTACAACAGGGCTTTGGGGCGTACTCTGAAGCTTTCTTT. Amino acid sequence: CAWSVQQGFGAYSEAFF.

For the CDR3, the DNA is TGTGCCATCAGCCTAGACGGTTACAATCAGCCCCAGCATTTT. As protein: CAISLDGYNQPQHF. V and J are TRBV10-3 and TRBJ1-5; no reliable D call. Trimming removed 6 bases at V and 3 bases at J, with 12 bases between. This CDR3 is built from 14 residues. Looked up from germline, CDR1 is ENHRY and CDR2 is SYGVKD.

The chain couples TRBV7-8 to TRBJ1-5, with D possibly matching TRBD1 (6 bases). The CDR3 length is 15 residues. V lost 5 bases to trimming and J lost 3 bases, with 14 bases between them. Germline values: CDR1 SGHVS, CDR2 FQNEAQ. The CDR3 protein is CASSARGGPNQPQHF. CDR3 DNA sequence: TGTGCCAGCAGCGCCAGGGGTGGCCCCAATCAGCCCCAGCATTTT.

This clonotype was counted a few times. This chain joins TRBV12-3 or TRBV12-4 and TRBJ2-7; D may be TRBD1 (6 bases). Trimming left V 5 bases short and J 6 bases short, with 17 bases between. The length of the CDR3 is 14 residues. The CDR3 here is CASSPTGKGSEQYF. CDR3 in DNA: TGTGCCAGCAGTCCGACAGGAAAGGGATCCGAGCAGTACTTC.

This chain links TRBV28 with TRBJ2-1; maybe TRBD2 (5 bases). Matching the DNA end better, TRBJ2-7 makes the J call doubtful. The germline gives CDR1 MDHEN, CDR2 SYDVKM. The CDR3 is 15 residues long. CDR3 nucleotides: TGTGCCACCCAACGGGATCTAAGCTCCTACAATGAGCAGTACTTC. Translation gives CATQRDLSSYNEQYF.

Note on this clonotype: This could be a read error, since a much larger clone is one nucleotide away. The gene calls are TRBV27 and TRBJ2-5; D not certain. The DNA end favors TRBJ2-7, so the J call may be wrong. CDR1 MNHEY and CDR2 SMNVEV come from the germline V gene (reference sequence). The CDR3 is 13 amino acids. CDR3 DNA: TGTGCCAGCAGTTGTCGTCCCAGCGACGAGCAGTACTTC. It encodes CASSCRPSDEQYF.

This clonotype was seen only a few times. The CDR3 DNA sequence: TGTGCCAGCACCCACGGAGGGGCTTACTTCTCCTACGAGCAGTACTTC. It specifies CASTHGGAYFSYEQYF. The rearrangement joins TRBV28 to TRBJ2-7; perhaps TRBD2 as D (6 bases). V shed 7 bases and J shed 0 bases, with 19 bases lying between them. The CDR3 contains 16 residues. Germline V gene lookup returns CDR1 MDHEN and CDR2 SYDVKM.